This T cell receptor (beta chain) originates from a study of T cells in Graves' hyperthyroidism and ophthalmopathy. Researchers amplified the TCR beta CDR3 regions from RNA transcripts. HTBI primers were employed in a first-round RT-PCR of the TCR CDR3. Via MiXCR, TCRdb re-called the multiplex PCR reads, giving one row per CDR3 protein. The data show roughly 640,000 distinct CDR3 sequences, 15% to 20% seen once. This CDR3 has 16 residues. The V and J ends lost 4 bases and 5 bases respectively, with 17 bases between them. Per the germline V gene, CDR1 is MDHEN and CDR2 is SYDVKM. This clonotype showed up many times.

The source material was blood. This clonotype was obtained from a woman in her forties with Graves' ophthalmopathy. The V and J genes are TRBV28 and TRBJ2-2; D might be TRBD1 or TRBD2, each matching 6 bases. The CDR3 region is CASSSPHGGLTGELFF. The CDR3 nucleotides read TGTGCCAGCAGTTCCCCCCATGGGGGGCTAACCGGGGAGCTGTTTTTT.